This TCR beta chain appears in the sequencing data of a study of vaccination and CD4 T cells after COVID-19. Cultured CD4+ T-cell DNA underwent Oncomine TCR Beta short-read sequencing. Each CDR3 protein is one row after TCRdb ran MiXCR on the PCR reads. Of some 21,000 distinct CDR3 sequences detected, roughly half appear once; the ten largest clones hold roughly 10%. V was shortened by 4 bases and J by 2 bases, with 18 bases between the two germline ends. Per the germline V gene, CDR1 is LNHDA and CDR2 is SQIVND (reference sequence). The CDR3 totals 16 residues. Indicated treatment: roughly 11-day PBMC culture with coronavirus spike peptide pools or control peptides (ViraFEST assay). With regard to this clonotype: Antigen unknown.

The TCR sequence derives from a human donor who had recovered from COVID-19. The chain couples TRBV19 to TRBJ2-7; the D gene is possibly TRBD2 (6 bases). The sample taken for sequencing was CD4+ T cells from blood, cultured in vitro. In DNA form, the CDR3 reads TGTGCCAGTAGTACCTCCGGCCGTTCGGGGGCCTACGAGCAGTACTTC. Protein sequence: CASSTSGRSGAYEQYF.